The clone carrying this TCR beta chain has at least ten counts. The library was built from around 0.4 ug RNA with molecular barcoded adaptors for alpha/delta and beta/gamma chains. TCRdb analysed the reads with MiXCR anew, one entry per CDR3 protein. Of 50,000 or so distinct CDR3 sequences listed, roughly a fifth are singletons. The sample is drawn from a study of read filtering for tumor transcriptome and immune sequencing. Across the whole study: After DNase treatment, RNA was made into whole-transcriptome libraries.

Per germline, CDR1 SEHNR and CDR2 FQNEAQ (reference sequence). V was shortened by 7 bases and J by 0 bases, with 13 bases between the two germline ends. This CDR3 has 15 residues. This sequence was found in a donor aged 40 or over with multiple myeloma. The chain recombines TRBV7-9 with TRBJ2-1; tentative D call: TRBD1 (6 bases). The source material was a population of CD138-negative cells sorted from bone marrow. CDR3 in DNA: TGTGCCAGCACCCAGGGGTTGACCTCCTACAATGAGCAGTTCTTC. Its translation is CASTQGLTSYNEQFF.